A selection of T cell receptor beta chains follows, all from one sample in a study of OX40 agonist ivuxolimab in advanced cancers. Libraries were prepared by immunoSEQ multiplex PCR; TCRdb keeps only in-frame clonotypes and omits some of them. The table has roughly 60,000 clones, roughly nine tenths seen once; the top ten hold 13% to 15%. The source was CD4+ or CD8+ T cells sorted from blood, collected in a trial of the OX40 agonist ivuxolimab. Every receptor here comes from an adult with an advanced solid tumor such as melanoma, head and neck, liver or kidney cancer. Both conserved end residues are part of each CDR3. Fields, in order: D gene, V gene, clone size, J gene, CDR3 protein, CDR3 DNA. A D gene is named only where the DNA matches it firmly. Rows give clone size only sometimes, using once, few, many, or a class for an expanded clone.

>NA|TRBV27|NA|TRBJ2-2
CASSRPTGPNTGELFF
TGTGCCAGCAGTCGACCAACAGGCCCCAACACCGGGGAGCTGTTTTTT
>NA|TRBV10-2|NA|TRBJ2-7
CASRTGPRVYEQYF
TGCGCCAGCAGGACGGGACCCAGGGTCTACGAGCAGTACTTC
>TRBD2|TRBV11-3|NA|TRBJ2-7
CASSLVSSGTAYEQYF
TGTGCCAGCAGCTTAGTTTCTAGCGGGACCGCTTACGAGCAGTACTTC
>NA|TRBV6-5|NA|TRBJ2-4
CASTPSQAKNIQYF
TGTGCCAGCACCCCCTCACAAGCCAAAAACATTCAGTACTTC
>NA|TRBV28|NA|TRBJ1-1
CASHRSRATEAFF
TGTGCCAGCCACAGGTCGAGGGCGACTGAAGCTTTCTTT
>NA|TRBV20-1|NA|TRBJ2-7
CSARPSNEQYF
TGCAGTGCTAGACCCTCTAACGAGCAGTACTTC
>NA|TRBV6-5|NA|TRBJ2-3
CASSYDPTSTDTQYF
TGTGCCAGCAGTTACGACCCTACTAGCACAGATACGCAGTATTTT
>TRBD1|TRBV11-3|NA|TRBJ2-1
CASSSGGNEQFF
TGTGCCAGCAGCTCAGGGGGCAATGAGCAGTTCTTC
>NA|TRBV6-5|NA|TRBJ1-1
CASSYTSREGTEAFF
TGTGCCAGCAGTTACACTTCCCGGGAGGGCACTGAAGCTTTCTTT
>NA|TRBV28|NA|TRBJ2-5
CASSFALLGETQYF
TGTGCCAGCAGTTTTGCACTACTGGGAGAGACCCAGTACTTC
>NA|TRBV11-3|NA|TRBJ2-7
CASSPGRYEQYF
TGTGCCAGCAGCCCGGGGCGTTACGAGCAGTACTTC
>NA|TRBV5-1|NA|TRBJ2-2
CASSLQTATFTGELFF
TGCGCCAGCAGCTTACAAACAGCCACTTTCACCGGGGAGCTGTTTTTT
>NA|TRBV11-3|NA|TRBJ2-3
CASSPLTVSTDTQYF
TGTGCCAGCAGCCCGCTGACAGTTAGCACAGATACGCAGTATTTT
>NA|TRBV9|NA|TRBJ2-3
CASSVVEGRTDTQYF
TGTGCCAGCAGCGTAGTGGAGGGTCGCACAGATACGCAGTATTTT
>TRBD2|TRBV27|once|TRBJ2-1
CASTTDRLAGLNEQFF
TGTGCCAGCACCACAGATCGACTAGCGGGACTCAATGAGCAGTTCTTC
>NA|TRBV28|NA|TRBJ1-4
CASSLTGTYEKLFF
TGTGCCAGCAGTTTAACAGGGACCTATGAAAAACTGTTTTTT
>NA|TRBV18|few|TRBJ1-1
CASSNTRVEGTEAFF
TGTGCCAGCTCAAACACCAGGGTAGAAGGGACTGAAGCTTTCTTT
>NA|TRBV11-2|NA|TRBJ2-7
CASSQNGGFDEQYF
TGTGCCAGCAGCCAAAACGGGGGCTTCGACGAGCAGTACTTC
>NA|TRBV7-9|NA|TRBJ1-1
CASSPQNRVTEAFF
TGTGCCAGCAGCCCTCAAAACAGGGTCACTGAAGCTTTCTTT
>NA|TRBV7-2|NA|TRBJ2-3
CASSLDTGLTDTQYF
TGTGCCAGCAGCTTGGACACGGGGCTCACAGATACGCAGTATTTT
>TRBD2|TRBV7-3|NA|TRBJ2-3
CASSLRGTSGSGADTQYF
TGTGCCAGCAGCTTAAGGGGGACTAGCGGGAGCGGGGCAGATACGCAGTATTTT
>TRBD1|TRBV28|NA|TRBJ1-1
CASSLLTGMNTEAFF
TGTGCCAGCAGTTTATTGACAGGGATGAACACTGAAGCTTTCTTT
>NA|TRBV29-1|once|TRBJ2-7
CSVEAQGSVYEQYF
TGCAGCGTTGAAGCACAGGGTTCTGTCTACGAGCAGTACTTC
>NA|TRBV6-5|NA|TRBJ2-7
CASSYCGYEQYF
TGTGCCAGCAGTTACTGTGGTTACGAGCAGTACTTC
>NA|TRBV18|NA|TRBJ2-6
CASSPISGANVLTF
TGTGCCAGCTCACCTATCTCTGGGGCCAACGTCCTGACTTTC
>NA|TRBV19|NA|TRBJ1-2
CASSILDTRRDGYTF
TGTGCCAGTAGTATTTTGGACACCCGACGTGATGGCTACACCTTC
>TRBD1|TRBV6-5|NA|TRBJ1-1
CASSSGDSMNTEAFF
TGTGCCAGCAGTTCCGGGGACAGTATGAACACTGAAGCTTTCTTT
>NA|TRBV14|NA|TRBJ2-5
CASSQRRPRGGETQYF
TGTGCCAGCAGCCAAAGGCGCCCCAGGGGGGGAGAGACCCAGTACTTC
>NA|TRBV30|NA|TRBJ2-3
CAWSFRIQAPPDTQYF
TGTGCCTGGAGCTTTCGTATCCAAGCTCCCCCAGATACGCAGTATTTT
>NA|TRBV28|once|TRBJ1-3
CASSLGNTIYF
TGTGCCAGCAGTTTAGGAAACACCATATATTTT
>NA|TRBV7-2|NA|TRBJ1-2
CASSFGSANYGYTF
TGTGCCAGCAGCTTCGGATCCGCTAACTATGGCTACACCTTC
>TRBD1|TRBV27|NA|TRBJ1-1
CASKKTGGNTEAFF
TGTGCCAGCAAAAAGACAGGGGGGAACACTGAAGCTTTCTTT
>NA|TRBV5-1|NA|TRBJ2-7
CASSQVSSYEQYF
TGCGCCAGCAGCCAGGTGAGCTCCTACGAGCAGTACTTC
>TRBD2|TRBV6-5|once|TRBJ2-7
CASSYSITSGIYEQYF
TGTGCCAGCAGTTACTCGATAACTAGCGGGATTTACGAGCAGTACTTC
>NA|TRBV20-1|NA|TRBJ1-2
CSARGDVGYTF
TGCAGTGCTAGGGGGGACGTCGGCTACACCTTC
>NA|TRBV5-1|NA|TRBJ2-7
CASSSRTTGYEQYF
TGCGCCAGCAGCTCGAGGACAACCGGGTACGAGCAGTACTTC
>NA|TRBV25-1|NA|TRBJ1-2
CASSDFTDGKNYGYTF
TGTGCCAGCAGTGACTTCACGGACGGGAAGAACTATGGCTACACCTTC
>TRBD2|TRBV11-2|NA|TRBJ2-7
CASTGSGRRYEQYF
TGTGCCAGCACAGGGAGCGGGAGGCGGTACGAGCAGTACTTC
>NA|TRBV5-1|NA|TRBJ2-7
CASSFYSSLQAYEQYF
TGCGCCAGCAGCTTTTACTCGTCTCTACAGGCCTACGAGCAGTACTTC
>NA|TRBV10-3|NA|TRBJ2-1
CAISESRRENTDEQFF
TGTGCCATCAGTGAGTCTCGCAGGGAGAACACGGATGAGCAGTTCTTC
>NA|TRBV5-6|NA|TRBJ2-1
CASSLGRLSLFF
TGTGCCAGCAGCTTGGGCCGGCTCAGTTTGTTCTTC
>NA|TRBV7-2|NA|TRBJ1-1
CASSLVRGTAEAFF
TGTGCCAGCAGCTTAGTCAGGGGAACCGCTGAAGCTTTCTTT